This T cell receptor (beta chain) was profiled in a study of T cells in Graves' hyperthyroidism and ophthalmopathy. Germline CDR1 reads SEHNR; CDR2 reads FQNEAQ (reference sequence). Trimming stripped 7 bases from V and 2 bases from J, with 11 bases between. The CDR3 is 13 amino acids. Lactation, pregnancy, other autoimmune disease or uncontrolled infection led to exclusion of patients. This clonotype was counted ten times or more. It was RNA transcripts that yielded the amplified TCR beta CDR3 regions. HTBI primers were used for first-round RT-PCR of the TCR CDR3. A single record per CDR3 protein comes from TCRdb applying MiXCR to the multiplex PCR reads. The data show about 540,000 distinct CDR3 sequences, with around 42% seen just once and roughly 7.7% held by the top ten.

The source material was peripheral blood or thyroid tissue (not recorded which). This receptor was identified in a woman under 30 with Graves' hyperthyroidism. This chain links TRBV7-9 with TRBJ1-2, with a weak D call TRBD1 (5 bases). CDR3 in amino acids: CASNNAGNYGYTF. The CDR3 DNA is TGTGCCAGCAATAATGCAGGGAACTATGGCTACACCTTC.